This section outlines one T cell receptor beta chain sequence together with its context. This record belongs to a study of T-cell memory formation after mild COVID-19. Trimming pared 6 bases from V and 2 bases from J, leaving 9 bases between. The germline gives CDR1 MNHEY, CDR2 SMNVEV (reference sequence). The CDR3 is 13 residues long. TCRdb re-derived calls from the 5' RACE reads in MiXCR, one entry per CDR3 protein. The sample has some 490,000 distinct CDR3 sequences, over 15% seen once. This TCR derives from an adult woman who had mild COVID-19 (a few samples of this study predate the infection). Cell type and time point are not known. The V and J genes are TRBV27 and TRBJ2-3; unclear D gene. What was sequenced was PBMCs or a T cell subset sorted from them (not recorded which). The CDR3 loop is CASSPYNTDTQYF. The CDR3 DNA sequence: TGTGCCAGCAGCCCCTACAACACAGATACGCAGTATTTT.